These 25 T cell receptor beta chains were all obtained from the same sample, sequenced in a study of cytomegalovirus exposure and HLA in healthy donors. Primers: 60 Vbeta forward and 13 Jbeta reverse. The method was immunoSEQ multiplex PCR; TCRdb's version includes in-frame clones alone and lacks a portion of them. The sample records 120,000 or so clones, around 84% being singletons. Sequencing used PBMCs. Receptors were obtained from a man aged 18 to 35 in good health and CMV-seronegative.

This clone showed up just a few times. DNA for the CDR3: TGTGCCAGCAGCCAAGTCCGGGACAGTTACACCGGGGAGCTGTTTTTT. Its translation is CASSQVRDSYTGELFF. The gene calls are TRBV14 and TRBJ2-2, with TRBD1 identical over 7 bases. From germline, CDR1 is SGHDN and CDR2 FVKESK. CDR3 length equals 16 residues. Losses at the gene ends were 1 base for V and 3 bases for J; bases not matched to a gene: 5.

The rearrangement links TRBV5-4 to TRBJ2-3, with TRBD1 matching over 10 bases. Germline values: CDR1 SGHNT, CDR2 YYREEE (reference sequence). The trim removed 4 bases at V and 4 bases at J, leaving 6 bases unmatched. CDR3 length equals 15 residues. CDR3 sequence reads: CASSPGTGVADTQYF. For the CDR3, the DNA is TGTGCCAGCAGCCCTGGGACAGGGGTGGCAGATACGCAGTATTTT.

Written as DNA, the CDR3 is TGTGCCAGCAGCGCTCGGACAGGGTTGATCACTGAAGCTTTCTTT. Its translation: CASSARTGLITEAFF. The V call is TRBV7-9, the J call TRBJ1-1; TRBD1 agrees at 8 bases. This CDR3 is 15 amino acids long. The V and J ends lost 5 bases and 4 bases, in that order; junction bases with no gene match: 9. The germline V gene encodes CDR1 SEHNR and CDR2 FQNEAQ (reference sequence).

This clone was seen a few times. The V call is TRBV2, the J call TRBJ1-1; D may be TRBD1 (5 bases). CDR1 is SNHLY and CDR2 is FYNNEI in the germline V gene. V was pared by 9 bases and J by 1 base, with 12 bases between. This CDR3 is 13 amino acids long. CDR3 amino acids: CASLRGRNTEAFF. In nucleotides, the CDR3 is TGTGCCAGTCTAAGGGGCAGGAACACTGAAGCTTTCTTT. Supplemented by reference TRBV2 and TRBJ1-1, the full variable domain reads EPEVTQTPSHQVTQMGQEVILRCVPISNHLYFYWYRQILGQKVEFLVSFYNNEISEKSEIFDDQFSVERPDGSNFTLKIRSTKLEDSAMYFCASLRGRNTEAFFGQGTRLTVV.

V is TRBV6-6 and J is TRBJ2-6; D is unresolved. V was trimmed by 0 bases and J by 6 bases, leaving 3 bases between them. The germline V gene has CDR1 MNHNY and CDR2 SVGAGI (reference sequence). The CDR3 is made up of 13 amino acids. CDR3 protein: CASSYSLANVLTF. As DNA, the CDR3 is TGTGCCAGCAGTTACTCCTTGGCCAACGTCCTGACTTTC.

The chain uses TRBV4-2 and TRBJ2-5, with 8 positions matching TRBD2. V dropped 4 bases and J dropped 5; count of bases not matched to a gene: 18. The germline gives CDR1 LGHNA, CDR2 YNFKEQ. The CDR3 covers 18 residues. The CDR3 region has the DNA TGTGCCAGCAGCCGAGGTCTACGCGGGGGGCCTGGGTCGGAGACCCAGTACTTC. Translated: CASSRGLRGGPGSETQYF.

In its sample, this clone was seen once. CDR3 DNA sequence: TGTGCCATCAGGGCCGTTGGCGGGGCAGTCGAAGAGTACTTC. Protein: CAIRAVGGAVEEYF. This chain connects TRBV10-3 to TRBJ2-7; perhaps TRBD2 as D (6 bases). Germline V gives CDR1 ENHRY, CDR2 SYGVKD. The CDR3 has 14 residues. Trimming stripped 6 bases from V and 11 bases from J, with 23 bases between.

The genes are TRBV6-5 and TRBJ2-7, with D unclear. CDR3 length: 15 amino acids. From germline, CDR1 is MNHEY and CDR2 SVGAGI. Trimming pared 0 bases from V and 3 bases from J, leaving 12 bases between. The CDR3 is CASSYSPGTLYEQYF. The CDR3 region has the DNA TGTGCCAGCAGTTACTCGCCAGGTACACTCTACGAGCAGTACTTC.

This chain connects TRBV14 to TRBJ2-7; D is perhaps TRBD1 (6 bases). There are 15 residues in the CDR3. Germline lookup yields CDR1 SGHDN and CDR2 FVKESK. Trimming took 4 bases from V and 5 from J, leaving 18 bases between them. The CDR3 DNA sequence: TGTGCCAGCAGCCGGGGGCTGGGGTCTTTGGACGAGCAGTACTTC. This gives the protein CASSRGLGSLDEQYF.

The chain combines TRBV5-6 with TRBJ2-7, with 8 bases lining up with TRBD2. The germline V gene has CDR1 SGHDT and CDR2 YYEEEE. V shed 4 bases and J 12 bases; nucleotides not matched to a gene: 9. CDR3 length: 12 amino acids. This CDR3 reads CASSVASGRGYF. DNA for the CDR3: TGTGCCAGCAGCGTAGCTAGCGGGCGGGGGTACTTC.

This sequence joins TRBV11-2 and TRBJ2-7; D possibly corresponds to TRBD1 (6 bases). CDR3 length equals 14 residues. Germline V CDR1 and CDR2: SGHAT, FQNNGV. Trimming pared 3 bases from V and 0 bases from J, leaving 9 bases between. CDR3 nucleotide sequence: TGTGCCAGCAGCTTTCAGGGGCTCTCCTACGAGCAGTACTTC. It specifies CASSFQGLSYEQYF.

CDR3 sequence: CASSQVPGNTEAFF. In nucleotides, the CDR3 is TGCGCCAGCAGCCAAGTTCCCGGGAACACTGAAGCTTTCTTT. The V call is TRBV4-1, the J call TRBJ1-1; D gene uncertain. Germline CDR1 and CDR2: MGHRA and YSYEKL. This CDR3 region has 14 residues. With 1 base removed from V and 1 base from J, the gap between germline ends came to 7 bases.

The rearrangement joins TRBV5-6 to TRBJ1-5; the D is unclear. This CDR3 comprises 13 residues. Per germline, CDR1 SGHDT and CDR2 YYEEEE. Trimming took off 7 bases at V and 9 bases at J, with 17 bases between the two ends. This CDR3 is CASAGPEGGPQHF. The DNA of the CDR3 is TGTGCCAGCGCCGGGCCCGAGGGAGGGCCCCAGCATTTT.

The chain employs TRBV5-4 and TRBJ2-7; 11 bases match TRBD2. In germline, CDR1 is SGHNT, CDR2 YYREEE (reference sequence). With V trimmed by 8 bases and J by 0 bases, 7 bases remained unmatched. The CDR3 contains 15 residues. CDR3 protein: CASRPSGGSSYEQYF. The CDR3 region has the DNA TGTGCCAGTAGACCTAGCGGGGGGAGCTCCTACGAGCAGTACTTC.

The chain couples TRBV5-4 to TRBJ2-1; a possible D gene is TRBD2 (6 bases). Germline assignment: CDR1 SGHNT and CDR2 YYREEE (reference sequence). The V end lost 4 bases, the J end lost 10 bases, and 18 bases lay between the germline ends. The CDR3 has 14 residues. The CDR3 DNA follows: TGTGCCAGCAGCCCTCGTGGAGGGGCAAGAGAGCAGTTCTTC. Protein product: CASSPRGGAREQFF.

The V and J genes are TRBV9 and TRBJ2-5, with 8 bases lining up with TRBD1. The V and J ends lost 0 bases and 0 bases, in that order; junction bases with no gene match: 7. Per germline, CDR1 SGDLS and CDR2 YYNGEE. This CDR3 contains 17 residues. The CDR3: CASSVEGQGSHQETQYF. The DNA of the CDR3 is TGTGCCAGCAGCGTAGAAGGACAGGGTTCCCACCAAGAGACCCAGTACTTC.

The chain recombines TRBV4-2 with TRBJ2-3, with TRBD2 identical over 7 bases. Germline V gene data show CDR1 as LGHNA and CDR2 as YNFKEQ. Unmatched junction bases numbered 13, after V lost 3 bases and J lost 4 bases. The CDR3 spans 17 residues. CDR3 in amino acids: CASSHFAPGTTPDTQYF. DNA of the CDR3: TGTGCCAGCAGCCATTTTGCCCCCGGGACTACCCCAGATACGCAGTATTTT.

The CDR3 spells CASTSRGGATDEQFF. Written as DNA, the CDR3 is TGTGCCAGCACCTCTCGCGGGGGGGCCACAGATGAGCAGTTCTTC. This chain joins TRBV7-9 and TRBJ2-1, with 9 bases aligning to TRBD2. CDR3 length equals 15 residues. Germline trimming cut 7 bases from V and 8 bases from J; bases unmatched to any gene: 12. Germline lookup yields CDR1 SEHNR and CDR2 FQNEAQ (reference sequence).

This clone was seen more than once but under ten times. This CDR3 is CASSLSGGTEAFF. The CDR3 DNA follows: TGTGCCAGCAGTCTATCAGGGGGCACTGAAGCTTTCTTT. The chain has TRBV7-7 and TRBJ1-1; 7 nucleotides match TRBD1. With 6 bases clipped from V and 4 bases from J, the junction kept 5 bases outside the gene matches. The CDR3 is made up of 13 amino acids. The V gene's germline CDR1 is SSHAT and CDR2 FNYEAQ (reference sequence).

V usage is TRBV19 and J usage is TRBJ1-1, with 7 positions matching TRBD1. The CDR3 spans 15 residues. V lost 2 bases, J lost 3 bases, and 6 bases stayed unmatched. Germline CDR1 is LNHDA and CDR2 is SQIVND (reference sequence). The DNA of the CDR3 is TGTGCCAGTAGTATAACCCACACAGGGGACACTGAAGCTTTCTTT. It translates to CASSITHTGDTEAFF.

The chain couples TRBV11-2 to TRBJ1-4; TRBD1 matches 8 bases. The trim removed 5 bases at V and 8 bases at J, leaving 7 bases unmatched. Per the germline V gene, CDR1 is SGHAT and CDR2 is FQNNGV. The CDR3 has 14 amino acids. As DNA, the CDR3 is TGTGCCAGCAGCCCAGGACAGGGAGAAGAAAAACTGTTTTTT. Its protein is CASSPGQGEEKLFF.

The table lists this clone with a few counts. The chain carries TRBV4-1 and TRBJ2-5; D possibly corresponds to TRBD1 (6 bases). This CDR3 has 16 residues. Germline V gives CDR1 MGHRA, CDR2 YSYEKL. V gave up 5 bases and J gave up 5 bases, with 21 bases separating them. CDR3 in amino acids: CASSLNYRVPMETQYF. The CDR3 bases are TGCGCCAGCAGCTTAAATTACAGGGTCCCCATGGAGACCCAGTACTTC.

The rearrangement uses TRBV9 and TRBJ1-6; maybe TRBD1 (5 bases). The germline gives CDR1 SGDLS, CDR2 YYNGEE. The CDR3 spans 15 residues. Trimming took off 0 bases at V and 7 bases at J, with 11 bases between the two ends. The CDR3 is CASSVGGSSNSPLHF. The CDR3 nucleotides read TGTGCCAGCAGCGTAGGGGGCAGCTCCAATTCACCCCTCCACTTT. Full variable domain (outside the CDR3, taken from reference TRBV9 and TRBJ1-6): DSGVTQTPKHLITATGQRVTLRCSPRSGDLSVYWYQQSLDQGLQFLIQYYNGEERAKGNILERFSAQQFPDLHSELNLSSLELGDSALYFCASSVGGSSNSPLHFGNGTRLTVT.

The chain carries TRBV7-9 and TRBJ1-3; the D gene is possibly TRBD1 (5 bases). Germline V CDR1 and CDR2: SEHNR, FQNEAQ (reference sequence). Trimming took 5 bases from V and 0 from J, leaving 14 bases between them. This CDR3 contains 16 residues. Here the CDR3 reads CASSPAQGRSGNTIYF. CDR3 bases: TGTGCCAGCAGCCCGGCCCAGGGCCGCTCTGGAAACACCATATATTTT.

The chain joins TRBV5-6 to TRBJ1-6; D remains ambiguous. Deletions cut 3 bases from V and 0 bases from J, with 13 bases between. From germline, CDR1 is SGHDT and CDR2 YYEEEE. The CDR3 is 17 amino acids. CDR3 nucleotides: TGTGCCAGCAGCTCCCCGCTGTACAGCTCCTATAATTCACCCCTCCACTTT. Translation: CASSSPLYSSYNSPLHF.